This note documents a single T cell receptor (beta chain) sequence. Its matching antigen is unknown. Stem cell-like memory, regulatory, central memory and naive CD4+ cells were sorted via CD45RO/CCR7/CD25/CD127/CD95/CD27. The sample originates from a study of beta chain features in type 1 diabetes. The investigators reverse transcribed all of the isolated RNA, so they sequenced expressed TCRB transcripts. Method: immunoSEQ multiplex PCR; TCRdb's copy keeps in-frame clones and lacks some. This table holds fewer than 350,000 clones, roughly 15% found once. Points from the study as a whole: For type 1 diabetes patients, VDJ junctions showed fewer insertions and more deletions. Type 1 diabetes patients had moderately but significantly shorter TCRB CDR3s in all four CD4+ subsets.

The specimen was naive CD4+ T cells from blood. This receptor was obtained from a man in his late teens or twenties with type 1 diabetes.

CDR3 DNA: TGTGCCATCCGAAGCGGGGGGGGGTACAATGAGCAGTTCTTC. It codes for CAIRSGGGYNEQFF. The chain couples TRBV10-3 to TRBJ2-1, with 10 bases matching TRBD2. In germline, CDR1 is ENHRY, CDR2 SYGVKD. The junction had 5 bases not matched to a gene; V was cut back by 8 bases and J by 4 bases. This CDR3 spans 14 amino acids.